This TCR beta chain was found in a study of shared clonotypes between healthy human individuals. Overall study results and limits: Among a handful of donors, approximately 4.6% of naive CD4 clonotypes were found in common.

Genomic DNA of each subset was evenly split across several immunoSEQ plates. Generated by immunoSEQ multiplex PCR, the TCRdb table keeps only in-frame clones and is missing some. The sample carries roughly 1 million clones, approximately 78% recorded once. As regards this clone: Its antigen is not known.

Source material: memory CD4+ T cells from PBMCs. The subset denotes: CD45RA-negative fraction. This TCR was recovered from a man younger than 30 in good health. Some clones in this sample may be carry-over from other donors' samples.

Written as DNA, the CDR3 is TGTGCCAGCCGGCCTTGGCGCTACGAGCAGTACTTC. This translates into CASRPWRYEQYF. The rearrangement links TRBV2 to TRBJ2-7, with D unclear. CDR3 length: 12 residues. CDR1 and CDR2 (germline): SNHLY, FYNNEI. V lost 8 bases and J lost 3, with 11 bases in between.